Shown below are 11 T cell receptor beta chains from a single sample sequenced in a study of HIV-infected patients and healthy controls. cDNA was made from around 0.45 ug RNA using alpha and beta constant primers. Separate chain-specific third strand synthesis with multiplexing indices produced the alpha and beta libraries. MiXCR was run by TCRdb on the 5' RACE reads, yielding one entry per CDR3 protein. The sample consists of 19,000 or so distinct CDR3 sequences, 12% of them appearing once. Whole blood was used without fractionation, so all unsorted peripheral T cells were included. The specimen was blood. These receptors were taken from an adult in good health.

In its sample, this clonotype is medium-sized. The V and J genes are TRBV12-5 and TRBJ1-1; D might be TRBD1 (6 bases). Germline CDR1 reads LGHNT; CDR2 reads FRNRAP. V lost 6 bases and J 6 bases, leaving 17 bases between the germline ends. There are 14 residues in the CDR3. DNA for the CDR3: TGTGCTAGTGGCCCACTCAACAGGGTCGCTGAAGCTTTCTTT. Translating gives CASGPLNRVAEAFF.

This clonotype is deemed medium-sized (0.01 to 0.1%). CDR3 nucleotides: TGCGCCAGCAGCCTTGACAGGGGGTCCGCCGGGGAAATGAAGGCTTTCTTT. Its protein product is CASSLDRGSAGEMKAFF. The V call is TRBV4-1, the J call TRBJ1-1; TRBD1 agrees at 9 bases. Germline V gives CDR1 MGHRA, CDR2 YSYEKL. V was pared by 4 bases and J by 11 bases, with 20 bases of the junction left unmatched. The CDR3 extends over 17 amino acids.

Comment on this clonotype: Just one base apart from a much larger clone, this may be a read error. The V call is TRBV19, the J call TRBJ1-4, with D hard to call. Germline loops: CDR1 LNHDA, CDR2 SQIVND (reference sequence). The CDR3 is 12 amino acids. V shed 9 bases and J shed 7 bases, with 12 bases lying between them. This chain's CDR3 is CARRHRGEKLFF. CDR3 DNA: TGTGCCAGAAGACACCGGGGTGAAAAACTGTTTTTT.

This clonotype was detected many times. V and J are TRBV3-1 and TRBJ1-3; D not resolved. The V gene lost 0 bases and the J gene lost 0 bases, with 6 bases spanning the gap. Germline CDR1 reads LGHDT; CDR2 reads YNNKEL (reference sequence). The CDR3 has 15 residues. In DNA, the CDR3 is TGTGCCAGCAGCCAAGATCGGTTCTCTGGAAACACCATATATTTT. This sequence encodes CASSQDRFSGNTIYF.

In its sample, this clonotype ranks as medium-sized. The V and J genes are TRBV12-3 or TRBV12-4 and TRBJ2-7, with D unresolved. This CDR3 comprises 14 residues. The V end was cut by 3 bases, the J end by 3 bases, with 12 bases between. CDR3 coding DNA: TGTGCCAGCAGTTTGATCTTGTATCGCTACGAGCAGTACTTC. It specifies CASSLILYRYEQYF.

There are many counts of this clonotype. This chain joins TRBV15 and TRBJ1-5; weak D call: TRBD1 (5 bases). From germline, CDR1 is LNHNV and CDR2 YYDKDF (reference sequence). Trimming pared 8 bases from V and 2 bases from J, leaving 16 bases between. The length of the CDR3 is 15 residues. The CDR3 sequence is CATGRGEGGNQPQHF. CDR3 nucleotides: TGTGCCACCGGAAGAGGGGAGGGCGGCAATCAGCCCCAGCATTTT.

This clonotype is categorized as medium-sized (0.01 to 0.1%). V gene TRBV29-1 combines with J gene TRBJ1-1; 7 positions match TRBD1. After removal of 7 bases from V and 4 bases from J, the junction contained 9 bases not matched to a gene. In germline, CDR1 is SQVTM, CDR2 ANQGSEA. This CDR3 region has 13 residues. CDR3 region: CSARQGWGTEAFF. In DNA, the CDR3 is TGCAGCGCACGACAGGGTTGGGGCACTGAAGCTTTCTTT.

This clonotype has at least ten counts. The CDR3 loop reads CSAVGLTWETQYF. The CDR3 DNA reads TGCAGTGCTGTAGGGTTGACTTGGGAGACCCAGTACTTC. The rearrangement joins TRBV20-1 to TRBJ2-5; D is unresolved. CDR1 and CDR2 (germline): DFQATT, SNEGSKA (reference sequence). V was shortened by 5 bases and J by 5 bases, with 15 bases between the two germline ends. There are 13 residues in the CDR3.

CDR3 bases: TGTGCCAGTAGGGGCCGAGTCTCCTACGAGCAGTACTTC. Translating it yields CASRGRVSYEQYF. This chain uses TRBV19 with TRBJ2-7; D not certain. The CDR3 is 13 amino acids. The germline V and J ends were trimmed by 6 bases and 0 bases, with 9 bases remaining between them. CDR1 LNHDA and CDR2 SQIVND come from the germline V gene (reference sequence).

The chain is built from TRBV6-6 and TRBJ1-5; tentative D call: TRBD1 (6 bases). This CDR3 contains 13 residues. In germline, CDR1 is MNHNY, CDR2 SVGAGI (reference sequence). Trimming took off 5 bases at V and 4 bases at J, with 9 bases between the two ends. The CDR3 protein is CASSDRSNQPQHF. The CDR3, as DNA: TGTGCCAGCAGTGACAGGTCAAATCAGCCCCAGCATTTT.

The chain employs TRBV5-1 and TRBJ2-7; 10 positions match TRBD2. Germline CDR1 and CDR2: SGHRS and YFSETQ. V lost 4 bases and J lost 8; bases outside the gene matches: 6. The length of the CDR3 is 13 residues. In DNA form, the CDR3 reads TGCGCCAGCAGCCTTACTAGCGGGGACAAGCAGTACTTC. It specifies CASSLTSGDKQYF.